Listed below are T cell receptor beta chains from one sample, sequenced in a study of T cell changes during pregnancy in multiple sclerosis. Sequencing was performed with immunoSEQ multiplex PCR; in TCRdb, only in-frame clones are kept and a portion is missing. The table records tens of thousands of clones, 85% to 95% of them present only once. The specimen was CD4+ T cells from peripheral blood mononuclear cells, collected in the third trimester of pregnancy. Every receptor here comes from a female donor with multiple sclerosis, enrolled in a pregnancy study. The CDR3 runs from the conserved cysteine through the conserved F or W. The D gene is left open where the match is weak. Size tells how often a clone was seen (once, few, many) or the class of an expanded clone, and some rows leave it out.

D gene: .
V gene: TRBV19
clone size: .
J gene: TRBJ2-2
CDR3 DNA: TGTGCCAGTAGTATTTCGGGTAGGATCGGGGAGCTGTTTTTT
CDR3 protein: CASSISGRIGELFF

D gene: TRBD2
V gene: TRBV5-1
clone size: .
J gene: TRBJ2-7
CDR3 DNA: TGCGCCAGCAGCCATGGACTAGCGGGAGGGCACTACGAGCAGTACTTC
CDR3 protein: CASSHGLAGGHYEQYF

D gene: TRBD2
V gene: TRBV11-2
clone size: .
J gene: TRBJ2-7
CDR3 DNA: TGTGCCAGCAACATCCGGGGGGGCAGGGCGATGTTTCACGAGCAGTACTTC
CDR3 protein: CASNIRGGRAMFHEQYF

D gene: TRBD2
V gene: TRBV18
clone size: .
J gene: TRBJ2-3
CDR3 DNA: TGTGCCAGCTCACCGAAGGAAGGTAGCGGGAGGTTGACAGATACGCAGTATTTT
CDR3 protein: CASSPKEGSGRLTDTQYF

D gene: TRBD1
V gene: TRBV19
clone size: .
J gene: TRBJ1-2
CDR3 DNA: TGTGCCAGTAGTTTGGGACAGGATGGCTACACCTTC
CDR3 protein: CASSLGQDGYTF

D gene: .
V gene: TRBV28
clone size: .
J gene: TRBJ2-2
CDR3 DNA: TGTGCCAGCAGTCAAGGACCCGGCGGGGGCGCCTCCGGGGAGCTGTTTTTT
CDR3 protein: CASSQGPGGGASGELFF

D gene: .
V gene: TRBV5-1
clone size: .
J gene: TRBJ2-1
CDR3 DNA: TGCGCCAGCAGCTTGGGGGGAGGGACACATTACAATGAGCAGTTCTTC
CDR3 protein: CASSLGGGTHYNEQFF

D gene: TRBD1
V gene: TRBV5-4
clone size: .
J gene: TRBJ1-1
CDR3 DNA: TGTGCCAGCAGCCTGGGGGCAGGGGGCGGGAGAGGCACTGAAGCTTTCTTT
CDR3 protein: CASSLGAGGGRGTEAFF

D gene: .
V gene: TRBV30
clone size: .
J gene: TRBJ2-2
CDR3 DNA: TGTGCCTGGAGTCCGGGATTAGAAGTGACCGGGGAGCTGTTTTTT
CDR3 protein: CAWSPGLEVTGELFF

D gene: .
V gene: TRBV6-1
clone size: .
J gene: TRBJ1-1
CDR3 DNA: TGTGCCAGCAGTAGTCAGACACAGCTGAACACTGAAGCTTTCTTT
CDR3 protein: CASSSQTQLNTEAFF

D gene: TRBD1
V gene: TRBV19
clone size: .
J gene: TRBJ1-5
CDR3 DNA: TGTGCCAGCAGAACTCAGGGGGCCCAAGTATTTAGCAATCAGCCCCAGCATTTT
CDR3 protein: CASRTQGAQVFSNQPQHF

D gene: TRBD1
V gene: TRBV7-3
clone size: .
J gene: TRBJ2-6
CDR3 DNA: TGTGCCAGCAGCCCCCGGACAGGGGCTGGGGCCAACGTCCTGACTTTC
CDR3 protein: CASSPRTGAGANVLTF

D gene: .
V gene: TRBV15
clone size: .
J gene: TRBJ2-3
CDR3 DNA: TGTGCCACCCGCGCATTGCAGGGGCCCACAGATACGCAGTATTTT
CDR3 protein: CATRALQGPTDTQYF

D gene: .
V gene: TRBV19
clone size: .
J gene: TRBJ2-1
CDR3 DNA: TGTGCCAGCCAGCCGAACAGGAATGAGCAGTTCTTC
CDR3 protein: CASQPNRNEQFF

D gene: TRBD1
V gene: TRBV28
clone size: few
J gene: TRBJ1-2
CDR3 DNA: TGTGCCAGCAGTACCGGGACAGCCAACTATGGCTACACCTTC
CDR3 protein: CASSTGTANYGYTF

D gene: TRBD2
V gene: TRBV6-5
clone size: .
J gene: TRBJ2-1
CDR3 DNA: TGTGCCAGCAGTTACTCGCGGGGGGCCAGTGAGCAGTTCTTC
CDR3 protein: CASSYSRGASEQFF

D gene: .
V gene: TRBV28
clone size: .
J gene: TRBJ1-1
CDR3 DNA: TGTGCCAGCGAGGACGACACGGTACAGGTTTTGGCGATGAACACTGAAGCTTTCTTT
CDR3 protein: CASEDDTVQVLAMNTEAFF

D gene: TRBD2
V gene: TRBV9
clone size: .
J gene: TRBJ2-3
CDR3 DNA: TGTGCCAGCAGCGTAGGAGGAAGGGGAGGGACAGATACGCAGTATTTT
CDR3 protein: CASSVGGRGGTDTQYF

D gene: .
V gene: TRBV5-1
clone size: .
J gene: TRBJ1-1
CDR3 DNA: TGCGCCAGCAGAGAGGGCCCCCGCACCTTTGGCCCTAACACTGAAGCTTTCTTT
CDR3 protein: CASREGPRTFGPNTEAFF

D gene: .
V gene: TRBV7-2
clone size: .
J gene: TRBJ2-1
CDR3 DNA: TGTGCCAGCAGCCGAACACAGGGTTCCTACAATGAGCAGTTCTTC
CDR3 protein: CASSRTQGSYNEQFF

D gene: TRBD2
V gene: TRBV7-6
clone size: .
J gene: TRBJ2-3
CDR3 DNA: TGTGCCAGCAGCTTCCGGGGGACTAGGGGGTTCACAGATACGCAGTATTTT
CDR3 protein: CASSFRGTRGFTDTQYF

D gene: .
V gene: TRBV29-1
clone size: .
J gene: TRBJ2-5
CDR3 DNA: TGCAGCGTTGCGAGAGTAAGGGGGACGGCGGAGACCCAGTACTTC
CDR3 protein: CSVARVRGTAETQYF

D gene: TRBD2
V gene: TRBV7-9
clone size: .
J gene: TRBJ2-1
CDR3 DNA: TGTGCCAGCCGAACTAGCGGGAGTTGGAATGAGCAGTTCTTC
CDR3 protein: CASRTSGSWNEQFF

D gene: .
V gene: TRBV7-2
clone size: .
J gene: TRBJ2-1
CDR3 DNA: TGTGCCAGCAGCCTCCGGGAAGCCCTTTTTGAGCAGTTCTTC
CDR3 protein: CASSLREALFEQFF

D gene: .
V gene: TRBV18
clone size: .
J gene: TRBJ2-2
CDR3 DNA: TGTGCCAGCTCATCTGACCTGGGAGCCACCGGGGAGCTGTTTTTT
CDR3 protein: CASSSDLGATGELFF

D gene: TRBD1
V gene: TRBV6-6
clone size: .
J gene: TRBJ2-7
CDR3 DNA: TGTGCCAGCAGTCCGGGACAGAATACCTACGAGCAGTACTTC
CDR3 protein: CASSPGQNTYEQYF

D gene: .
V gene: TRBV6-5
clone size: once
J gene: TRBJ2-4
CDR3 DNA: TGTGCCAGCAGCCCTACAGGGTTAGCCAAAAACATTCAGTACTTC
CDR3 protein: CASSPTGLAKNIQYF

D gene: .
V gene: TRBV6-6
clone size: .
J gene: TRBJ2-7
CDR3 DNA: TGTGCCAGCAGTTACGAGGGCTCCTACGAGCAGTACTTC
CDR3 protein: CASSYEGSYEQYF

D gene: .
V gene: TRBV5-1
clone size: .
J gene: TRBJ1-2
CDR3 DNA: TGCGCCAGCAGCTTGAACAGAAAAGCTCCTAACTATGGCTACACCTTC
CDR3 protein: CASSLNRKAPNYGYTF

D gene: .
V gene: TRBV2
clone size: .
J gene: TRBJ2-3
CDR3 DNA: TGTGCCAGCAGGGTACTAGTTGCAAGCACAGATACGCAGTATTTT
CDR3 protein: CASRVLVASTDTQYF

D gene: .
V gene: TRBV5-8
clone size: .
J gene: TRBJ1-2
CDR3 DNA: TGTGCCAGCAGCTGGGGACTGGGAGGGGGCTACACCTTC
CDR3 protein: CASSWGLGGGYTF